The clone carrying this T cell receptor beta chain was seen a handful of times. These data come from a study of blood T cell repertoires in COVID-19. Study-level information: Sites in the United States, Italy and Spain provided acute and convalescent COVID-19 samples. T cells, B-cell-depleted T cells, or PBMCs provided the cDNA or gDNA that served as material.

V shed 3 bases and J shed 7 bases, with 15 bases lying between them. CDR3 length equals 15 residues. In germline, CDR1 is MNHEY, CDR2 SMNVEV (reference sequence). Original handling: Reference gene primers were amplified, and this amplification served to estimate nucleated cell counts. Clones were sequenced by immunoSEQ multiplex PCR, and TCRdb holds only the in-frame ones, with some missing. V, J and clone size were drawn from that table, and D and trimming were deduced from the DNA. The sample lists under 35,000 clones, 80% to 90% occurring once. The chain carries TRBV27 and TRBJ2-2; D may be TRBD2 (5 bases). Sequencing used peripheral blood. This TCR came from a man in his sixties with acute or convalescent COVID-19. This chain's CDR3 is CASSFLDAAGGELFF. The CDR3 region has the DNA TGTGCCAGCAGTTTTCTGGACGCCGCGGGCGGGGAGCTGTTTTTT.